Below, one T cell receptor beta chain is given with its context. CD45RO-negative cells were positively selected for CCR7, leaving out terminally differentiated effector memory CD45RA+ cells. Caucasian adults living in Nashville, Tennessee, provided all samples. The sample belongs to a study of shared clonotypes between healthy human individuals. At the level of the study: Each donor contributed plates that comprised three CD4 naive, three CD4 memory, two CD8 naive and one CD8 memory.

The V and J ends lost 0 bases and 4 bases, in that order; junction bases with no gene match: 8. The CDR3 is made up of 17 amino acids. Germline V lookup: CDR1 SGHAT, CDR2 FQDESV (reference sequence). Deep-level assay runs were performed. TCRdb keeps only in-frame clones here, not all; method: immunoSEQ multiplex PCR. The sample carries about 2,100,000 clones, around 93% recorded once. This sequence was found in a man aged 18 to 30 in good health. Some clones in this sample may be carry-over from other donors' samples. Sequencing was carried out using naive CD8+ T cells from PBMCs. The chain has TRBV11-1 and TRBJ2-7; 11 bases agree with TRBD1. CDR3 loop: CASSLAPSGQGVYEQYF. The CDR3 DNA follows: TGTGCCAGCAGCTTAGCGCCGTCGGGACAGGGGGTATACGAGCAGTACTTC.